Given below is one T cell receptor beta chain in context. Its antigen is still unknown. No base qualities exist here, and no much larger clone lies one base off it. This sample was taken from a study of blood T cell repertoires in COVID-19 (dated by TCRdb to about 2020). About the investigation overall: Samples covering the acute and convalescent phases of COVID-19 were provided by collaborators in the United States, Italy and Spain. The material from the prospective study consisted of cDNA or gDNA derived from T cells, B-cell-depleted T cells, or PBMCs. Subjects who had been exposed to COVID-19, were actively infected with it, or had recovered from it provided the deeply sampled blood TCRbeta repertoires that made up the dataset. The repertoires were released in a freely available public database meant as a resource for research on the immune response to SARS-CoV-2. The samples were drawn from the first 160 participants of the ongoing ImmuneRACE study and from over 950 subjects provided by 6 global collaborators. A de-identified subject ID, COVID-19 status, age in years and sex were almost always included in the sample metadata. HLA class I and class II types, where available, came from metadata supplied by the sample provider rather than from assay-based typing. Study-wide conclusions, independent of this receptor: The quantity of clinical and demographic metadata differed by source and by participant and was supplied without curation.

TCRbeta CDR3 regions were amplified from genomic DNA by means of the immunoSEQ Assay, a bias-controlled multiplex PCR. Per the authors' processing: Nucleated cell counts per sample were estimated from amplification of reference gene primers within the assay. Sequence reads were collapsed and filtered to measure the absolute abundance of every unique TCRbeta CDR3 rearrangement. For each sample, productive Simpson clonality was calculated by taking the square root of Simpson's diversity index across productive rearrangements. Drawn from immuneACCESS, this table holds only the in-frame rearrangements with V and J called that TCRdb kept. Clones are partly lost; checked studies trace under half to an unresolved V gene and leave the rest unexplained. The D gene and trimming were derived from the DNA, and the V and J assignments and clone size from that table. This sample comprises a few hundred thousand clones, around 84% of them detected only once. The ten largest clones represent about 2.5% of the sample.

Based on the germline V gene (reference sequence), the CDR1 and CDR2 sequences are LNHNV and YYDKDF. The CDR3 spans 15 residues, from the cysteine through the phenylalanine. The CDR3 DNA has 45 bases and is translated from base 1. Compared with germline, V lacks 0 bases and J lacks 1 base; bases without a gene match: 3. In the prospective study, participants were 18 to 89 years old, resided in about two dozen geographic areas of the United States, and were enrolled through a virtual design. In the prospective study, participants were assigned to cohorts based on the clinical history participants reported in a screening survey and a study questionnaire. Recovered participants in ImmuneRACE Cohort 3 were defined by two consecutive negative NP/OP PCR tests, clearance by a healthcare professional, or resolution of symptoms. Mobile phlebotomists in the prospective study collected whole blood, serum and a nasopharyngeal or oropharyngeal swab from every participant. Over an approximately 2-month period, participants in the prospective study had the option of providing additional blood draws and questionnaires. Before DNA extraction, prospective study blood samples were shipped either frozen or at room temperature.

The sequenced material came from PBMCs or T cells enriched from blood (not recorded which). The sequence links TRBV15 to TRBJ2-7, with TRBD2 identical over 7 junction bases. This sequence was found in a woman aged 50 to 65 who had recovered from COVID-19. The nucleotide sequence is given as TGTGCCACCAGCAGAGATGCGGGAGAATCCTACGAGCAGTACTTC. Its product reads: CATSRDAGESYEQYF. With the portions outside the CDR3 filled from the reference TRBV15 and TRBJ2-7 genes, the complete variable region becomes DAMVIQNPRYQVTQFGKPVTLSCSQTLNHNVMYWYQQKSSQAPKLLFHYYDKDFNNEADTPDNFQSRRPNTSFCFLDIRSPGLGDTAMYLCATSRDAGESYEQYFGPGTRLTVT.